A selection of T cell receptor beta chains follows, all from one sample in a study of neurological immune-mediated disorders. MiXCR, run by TCRdb on the 5' RACE reads, gives a single entry per CDR3 protein. This sample has fewer than 55,000 distinct CDR3 sequences, with about a tenth found just once. The sample taken for sequencing was PBMCs. The receptor source for this set is a woman aged 40 to 49 in good health. CDR3s leave out the opening cysteine and the closing phenylalanine or tryptophan. Clone size is given for some rows only: seen once, a few or many times, or a class if the clone is expanded.

clone_size,v_call,cdr3_aa
many,TRBV18,ASSPETGINYGYT
many,TRBV5-5,ASSWGGGGPNTEAF
many,TRBV5-5,ASRIFDRGYNEQF
many,TRBV20-1,SAWTDGYEQY
many,TRBV20-1,SAPNAGTGTNEQY
-,TRBV5-1,ASSLGYLNTWELF
many,TRBV6-1,ASSERGGVTSEQY
medium-sized,TRBV5-6,ASSAARRERETQY
many,TRBV5-1,ASSPWVNTEAF
many,TRBV5-1,ASSLAAGELF
many,TRBV5-1,ASSPGQPNTEAF
many,TRBV29-1,SVVGRAGSYEQY
many,TRBV9,ASSVIPYADTQY
many,TRBV7-2,ASSPGVGMYGYT
many,TRBV7-2,ASSVTGSSNEKLF
many,TRBV29-1,SVRDSSNYGYT
many,TRBV12-3/TRBV12-4,ASSRTQLSGNTIY
many,TRBV5-1,ATSDRPWDEDTQY
many,TRBV5-1,ASRLGGQRATEAF
many,TRBV5-6,ASSSYLRGRDQPQH
many,TRBV29-1,SVVGGPPETQY
many,TRBV4-1,ASSPGQTTYEQY
many,TRBV5-6,ASSLVRGAQGYT
many,TRBV10-3,AIRGGDRSYNEQF
many,TRBV11-2,ASSLDPGRNQPQH
few,TRBV5-1,ASSLGALGGAAPTDTQY
-,TRBV27,ASSTWDSNQPQH
-,TRBV7-2,ASSRDTGNQPQH
-,TRBV3-1,ASSFGTGLSGANVLT
medium-sized,TRBV20-1,SAREHASGDIYEQY
many,TRBV7-2,ASSLTTNYGYT
many,TRBV30,AWGTGYLQY
many,TRBV7-3,ASSLTGGPGTEAF
many,TRBV5-1,ASSRISNEQF
-,TRBV11-3,ASSNPPNSYEQY
many,TRBV29-1,SVELVGNYGYT
many,TRBV27,ASSLINEQY
few,TRBV5-6,ASSWSGRARETQY
many,TRBV5-6,ASSVGTGGFHEQY
many,TRBV12-3/TRBV12-4,ASSFSGGTDTQY
many,TRBV20-1,SARRASHEQY
medium-sized,TRBV6-5,ASKWVDTQY
many,TRBV7-8,ASTRGRGLNYGYT
-,TRBV3-1,ASSPGVNTGELF
many,TRBV5-5,ASSFPGGGPNTGELF
-,TRBV20-1,SAKSSGRGIAKNIQY
many,TRBV12-3/TRBV12-4,ASSFDRATEQF